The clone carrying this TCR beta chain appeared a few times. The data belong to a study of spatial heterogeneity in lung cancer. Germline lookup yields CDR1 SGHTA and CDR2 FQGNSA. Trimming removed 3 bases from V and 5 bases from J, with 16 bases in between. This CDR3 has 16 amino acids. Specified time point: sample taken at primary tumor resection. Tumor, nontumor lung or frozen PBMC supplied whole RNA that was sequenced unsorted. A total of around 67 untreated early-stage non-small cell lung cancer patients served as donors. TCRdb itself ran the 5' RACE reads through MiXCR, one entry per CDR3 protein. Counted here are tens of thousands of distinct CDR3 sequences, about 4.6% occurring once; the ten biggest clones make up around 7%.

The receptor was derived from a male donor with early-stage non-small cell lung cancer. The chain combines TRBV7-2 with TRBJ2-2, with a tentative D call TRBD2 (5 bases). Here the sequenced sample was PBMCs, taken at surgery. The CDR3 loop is CASSFETIMETGELFF. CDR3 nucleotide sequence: TGTGCCAGCAGCTTCGAGACTATCATGGAAACCGGGGAGCTGTTTTTT.